The sequence of this T cell receptor (beta chain) was determined in a study of blood T cell repertoires in COVID-19. Background on the study: Sources were T cells, B-cell-depleted T cells, or PBMCs; the material itself was cDNA or gDNA.

Using immunoSEQ multiplex PCR, the repertoire was profiled, and TCRdb retains in-frame clones only, with some absent. The table has around 100,000 clones, about 85% seen once. This clone was seen once. This sequence originates from a man aged 45-65 years with active or convalescent COVID-19. The sample comprised peripheral blood.

CDR3 in amino acids: CASSLYGAANEQFF. For the CDR3, the DNA is TGTGCCAGCAGTTTATATGGGGCGGCCAATGAGCAGTTCTTC. The chain combines TRBV27 with TRBJ2-1; the D gene is possibly TRBD1 (5 bases). V gave up 1 base and J gave up 6 bases, with 10 bases separating them. The CDR3 loop spans 14 amino acids. The germline CDR1 and CDR2 sequences are MNHEY and SMNVEV (reference sequence).